The clone carrying this T cell receptor beta chain has a handful of counts. This sample stems from a study of blood T cell repertoires in COVID-19. As for the study in general: Italy, Spain and the United States were the sources of the convalescent and acute COVID-19 samples. The analysed material was cDNA or gDNA that came from T cells, B-cell-depleted T cells, or PBMCs.

Profiled with immunoSEQ multiplex PCR; TCRdb holds only in-frame clones, not every one. Seen here are around 130,000 clones, approximately 83% observed once, and the top ten hold over 15%. The specimen sequenced was peripheral blood. This receptor was identified in a woman between 45 and 60 years old with acute or convalescent COVID-19.

This CDR3 is CASREGVLNEQFF. CDR3 nucleotides: TGCGCCAGCAGAGAGGGGGTCCTCAATGAGCAGTTCTTC. V and J are TRBV5-1 and TRBJ2-1; TRBD1 is a possible D gene (6 bases). Germline assignment: CDR1 SGHRS and CDR2 YFSETQ. The CDR3 covers 13 residues. The V end was cut by 5 bases, the J end by 6 bases, with 12 bases between. The full variable domain, its missing parts supplied by reference TRBV5-1 and TRBJ2-1, is KAGVTQTPRYLIKTRGQQVTLSCSPISGHRSVSWYQQTPGQGLQFLFEYFSETQRNKGNFPGRFSGRQFSNSRSEMNVSTLELGDSALYLCASREGVLNEQFFGPGTRLTVL.